These 21 T cell receptor beta chains share one sample of origin, sequenced in a study of CD8 T cells in Susac syndrome. RNA, at about 0.45 to 1 ug, was reverse transcribed with random hexamers. TCRdb recomputed calls from the immunoSEQ multiplex PCR reads with MiXCR, one row per CDR3 protein. The sample contains 110,000 or so distinct CDR3 sequences, roughly 94% of which appear only once. Sequencing was carried out using CD4+ T cells from PBMCs. Receptors originate from a human donor in good health.

This clonotype was counted a single time. The chain uses TRBV3-1 and TRBJ2-1; no reliable D call. Germline CDR1 is LGHDT and CDR2 is YNNKEL (reference sequence). CDR3 length: 17 amino acids. V shed 1 base and J shed 4 bases, with 17 bases lying between them. The CDR3 DNA reads TGTGCCAGCAGCCAAGGCTCTCGCCGGTCTGGGTACAATGAGCAGTTCTTC. Amino acids: CASSQGSRRSGYNEQFF.

This clonotype was recorded once. The V and J genes are TRBV30 and TRBJ2-7; either TRBD1 or TRBD2 may supply D (7 bases each). The CDR3 spans 15 residues. Deletions cut 2 bases from V and 3 bases from J, with 17 bases between. Germline V gene sequence: CDR1 GTSNPN, CDR2 SVGIG (reference sequence). The CDR3 sequence: CAWSISGGAVYEQYF. As DNA, the CDR3 is TGTGCCTGGAGTATCTCAGGGGGGGCTGTCTACGAGCAGTACTTC.

This rearrangement joins TRBV3-1 to TRBJ2-5; TRBD2 aligns across 9 bases. The CDR3 has 17 residues. Germline CDR1 and CDR2: LGHDT and YNNKEL (reference sequence). V gave up 3 bases and J gave up 4 bases; unmatched junction bases: 12. CDR3 DNA sequence: TGTGCCAGCAGCCACGTCCCGGGACTAGCTTCGGGAGAGACCCAGTACTTC. Its translation: CASSHVPGLASGETQYF.

The chain is built from TRBV20-1 and TRBJ2-3, with 10 positions matching TRBD2. Unmatched junction bases numbered 13, after V lost 5 bases and J lost 2 bases. Germline values: CDR1 DFQATT, CDR2 SNEGSKA (reference sequence). CDR3 length: 17 residues. CDR3 protein: CSAPSRASGRDTDTQYF. CDR3 in DNA: TGCAGTGCTCCTTCCAGGGCTAGCGGGAGAGACACAGATACGCAGTATTTT.

The V gene is TRBV7-9, the J gene TRBJ1-2; 10 bases agree with TRBD1. The junction had 8 bases not matched to a gene; V was cut back by 3 bases and J by 1 base. Germline assignment: CDR1 SEHNR and CDR2 FQNEAQ (reference sequence). The CDR3 has 17 amino acids. The CDR3 loop reads CASSFGQGGDFNYGYTF. The CDR3 region has the DNA TGTGCCAGCAGCTTTGGACAGGGGGGTGATTTTAACTATGGCTACACCTTC.

The chain recombines TRBV7-3 with TRBJ2-2; D is ambiguous. This CDR3 spans 14 amino acids. V lost 3 bases, J lost 7 bases, and 12 bases lay in between. The germline V gene has CDR1 SGHTA and CDR2 FQGTGA. The CDR3 DNA is TGTGCCAGCAGCTTGGACGGGTCTGGCGGGGAGCTGTTTTTT. Amino acid sequence: CASSLDGSGGELFF.

The chain links TRBV3-1 to TRBJ2-2; D may correspond to TRBD1 or TRBD2 (5 bases each). The CDR3 length is 13 residues. The germline CDR1 and CDR2 sequences are LGHDT and YNNKEL (reference sequence). Trimming removed 9 bases at V and 3 bases at J, with 11 bases between. Written as DNA, the CDR3 is TGTGCCAGTCGGGACCGGTACACCGGGGAGCTGTTTTTT. This encodes CASRDRYTGELFF.

This clonotype was observed a single time. The chain's CDR3 is CSARLLLEQYF. The CDR3, as DNA: TGCAGTGCTAGGCTCCTCCTTGAGCAGTACTTC. V and J are TRBV20-1 and TRBJ2-7, with D uncertain. CDR1 is DFQATT, CDR2 SNEGSKA, per germline (reference sequence). The CDR3 spans 11 residues. Trimming took 3 bases from V and 7 from J, leaving 10 bases between them.

The V gene is TRBV20-1, the J gene TRBJ2-3; perhaps TRBD2 as D (5 bases). Germline V gives CDR1 DFQATT, CDR2 SNEGSKA (reference sequence). V dropped 3 bases and J dropped 0 bases, with 19 bases sitting between them. This CDR3 is built from 17 residues. CDR3 in DNA: TGCAGTGCTAGGTGGCGAGCGGTATATCCTAGCACAGATACGCAGTATTTT. It yields the protein CSARWRAVYPSTDTQYF.

This chain links TRBV6-2 or TRBV6-3 with TRBJ2-2, with D perhaps assigned TRBD1 or TRBD2 (5 bases each). Trimming removed 5 bases from V and 4 bases from J, with 17 bases in between. The CDR3 sequence is 16 residues long. CDR1 is MNHEY and CDR2 is SVGEGT in the germline V gene. The CDR3 is CASSILPGPSTGELFF. For the CDR3, the DNA is TGTGCCAGCAGTATCCTTCCGGGACCATCCACCGGGGAGCTGTTTTTT.

The V gene is TRBV7-2, the J gene TRBJ2-1; D not resolved. The V gene's germline CDR1 is SGHTA and CDR2 FQGNSA. CDR3 length: 13 residues. V gave up 5 bases and J gave up 7 bases, with 12 bases separating them. CDR3 region: CASSPRTENEQFF. The CDR3 DNA is TGTGCCAGCAGCCCCCGGACGGAAAATGAGCAGTTCTTC.

The chain employs TRBV3-1 and TRBJ2-7, with TRBD2 identical over 7 bases. The CDR3 sequence is 14 residues long. Germline CDR1 and CDR2: LGHDT and YNNKEL (reference sequence). V lost 4 bases to trimming and J lost 5 bases; unmatched junction nucleotides: 8. CDR3 nucleotide sequence: TGTGCCAGCAGCCCAAGAGGTACTAGCGACGAGCAGTACTTC. Its protein product is CASSPRGTSDEQYF.

CDR3 bases: TGTGCCAGCAGCCTTCTGGGGGAGTCTGGAAACACCATATATTTT. This gives the protein CASSLLGESGNTIYF. V usage is TRBV9 and J usage is TRBJ1-3; maybe TRBD1 (5 bases). V was trimmed by 4 bases and J by 1 base, leaving 12 bases between them. Germline V gene sequence: CDR1 SGDLS, CDR2 YYNGEE. CDR3 length: 15 amino acids.

V gene TRBV20-1 combines with J gene TRBJ2-3, with a tentative D call TRBD2 (5 bases). V lost 2 bases and J lost 0, with 12 bases in between. The CDR3 spans 15 residues. CDR1 DFQATT and CDR2 SNEGSKA come from the germline V gene (reference sequence). CDR3 sequence: CSARRSGTSTDTQYF. The CDR3 nucleotides are TGCAGTGCTAGAAGAAGCGGCACTAGCACAGATACGCAGTATTTT.

This chain uses TRBV6-6 with TRBJ2-5, with 13 positions matching TRBD2. Per germline, CDR1 MNHNY and CDR2 SVGAGI (reference sequence). J was trimmed by 4 bases and V by 7 bases; bases with no gene match: 6. The CDR3 consists of 15 residues. Here the CDR3 DNA reads TGTGCCAGCACAAGACTAGCGGGAGGTGGAGAGACCCAGTACTTC. This translates into CASTRLAGGGETQYF.

The J gene is TRBJ2-7, the V gene TRBV20-1; no clear D gene. V gave up 3 bases and J gave up 3 bases, with 15 bases separating them. The germline gives CDR1 DFQATT, CDR2 SNEGSKA (reference sequence). The CDR3 loop spans 14 amino acids. The CDR3: CSASKGTAVYEQYF. CDR3 DNA: TGCAGTGCTAGTAAGGGCACCGCGGTCTACGAGCAGTACTTC.

V and J are TRBV3-1 and TRBJ1-5; D call uncertain. Germline V gene data show CDR1 as LGHDT and CDR2 as YNNKEL (reference sequence). The CDR3 totals 13 residues. V was shortened by 4 bases and J by 7 bases, with 11 bases between the two germline ends. The CDR3 DNA follows: TGTGCCAGCAGCCCCCTACCAAGACAGCCCCAGCATTTT. Translation: CASSPLPRQPQHF.

This clonotype occurred once. The rearrangement links TRBV6-5 to TRBJ2-2; D possibly corresponds to TRBD2 (5 bases). Trimming took off 2 bases at V and 5 bases at J, with 12 bases between the two ends. The germline gives CDR1 MNHEY, CDR2 SVGAGI. This CDR3 contains 15 residues. The CDR3: CASSYGLYGTGELFF. The CDR3 DNA reads as TGTGCCAGCAGTTACGGACTTTATGGTACCGGGGAGCTGTTTTTT.

The chain carries TRBV7-2 and TRBJ1-5; weak D call: TRBD1 (5 bases). Trimming pared 3 bases from V and 0 bases from J, leaving 9 bases between. Looked up from germline, CDR1 is SGHTA and CDR2 is FQGNSA. This CDR3 has 15 residues. The CDR3 DNA reads as TGTGCCAGCAGCTTCTCGGGGGATAGCAATCAGCCCCAGCATTTT. It yields the protein CASSFSGDSNQPQHF.

This chain links TRBV29-1 with TRBJ2-5; D is unresolved. Germline V CDR1 and CDR2: SQVTM, ANQGSEA. There are 14 residues in the CDR3. V lost 4 bases and J lost 4, with 16 bases in between. CDR3 DNA sequence: TGCAGCGTTGTGGACGCTTTCTCCTTAGAGACCCAGTACTTC. Translated: CSVVDAFSLETQYF.

The chain has TRBV19 and TRBJ1-5; no reliable D call. Germline assignment: CDR1 LNHDA and CDR2 SQIVND (reference sequence). The V gene lost 3 bases and the J gene lost 2 bases, with 2 bases spanning the gap. This CDR3 region has 12 residues. The CDR3 DNA reads TGTGCCAGTAGTATGGGCAATCAGCCCCAGCATTTT. Its translation: CASSMGNQPQHF.